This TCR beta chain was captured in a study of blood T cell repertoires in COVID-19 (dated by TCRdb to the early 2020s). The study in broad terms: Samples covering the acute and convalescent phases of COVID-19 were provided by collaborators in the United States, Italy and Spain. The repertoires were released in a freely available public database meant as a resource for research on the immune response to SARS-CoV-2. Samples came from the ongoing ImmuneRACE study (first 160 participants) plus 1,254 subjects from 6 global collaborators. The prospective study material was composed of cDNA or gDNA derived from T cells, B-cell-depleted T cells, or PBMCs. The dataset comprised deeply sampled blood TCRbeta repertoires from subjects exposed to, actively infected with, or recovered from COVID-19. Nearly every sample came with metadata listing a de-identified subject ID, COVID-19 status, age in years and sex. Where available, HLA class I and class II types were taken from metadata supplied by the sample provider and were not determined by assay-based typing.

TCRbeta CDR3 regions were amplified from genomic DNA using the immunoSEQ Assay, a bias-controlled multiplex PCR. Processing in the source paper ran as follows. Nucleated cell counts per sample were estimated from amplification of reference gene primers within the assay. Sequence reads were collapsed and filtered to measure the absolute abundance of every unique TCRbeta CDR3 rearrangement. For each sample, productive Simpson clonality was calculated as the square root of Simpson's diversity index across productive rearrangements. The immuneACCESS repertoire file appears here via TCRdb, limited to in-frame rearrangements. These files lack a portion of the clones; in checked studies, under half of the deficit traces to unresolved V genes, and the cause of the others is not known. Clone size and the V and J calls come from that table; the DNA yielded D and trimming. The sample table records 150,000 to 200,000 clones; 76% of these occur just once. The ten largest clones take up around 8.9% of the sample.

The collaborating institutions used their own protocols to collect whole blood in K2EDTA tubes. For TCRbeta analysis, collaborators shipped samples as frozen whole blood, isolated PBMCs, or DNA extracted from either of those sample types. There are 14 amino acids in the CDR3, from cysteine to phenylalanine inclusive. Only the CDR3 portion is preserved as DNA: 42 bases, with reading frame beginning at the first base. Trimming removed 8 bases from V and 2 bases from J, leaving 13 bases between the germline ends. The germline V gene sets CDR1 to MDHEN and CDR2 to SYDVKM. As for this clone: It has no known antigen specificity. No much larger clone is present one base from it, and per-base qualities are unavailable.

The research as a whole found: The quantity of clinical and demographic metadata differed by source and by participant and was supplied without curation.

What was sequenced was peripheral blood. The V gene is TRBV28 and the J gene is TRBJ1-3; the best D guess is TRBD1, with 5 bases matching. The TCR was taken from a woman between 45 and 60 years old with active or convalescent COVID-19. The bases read TGTGCCAGCTCTATTGGGGGGGCTGGAAACACCATATATTTT. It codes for CASSIGGAGNTIYF.